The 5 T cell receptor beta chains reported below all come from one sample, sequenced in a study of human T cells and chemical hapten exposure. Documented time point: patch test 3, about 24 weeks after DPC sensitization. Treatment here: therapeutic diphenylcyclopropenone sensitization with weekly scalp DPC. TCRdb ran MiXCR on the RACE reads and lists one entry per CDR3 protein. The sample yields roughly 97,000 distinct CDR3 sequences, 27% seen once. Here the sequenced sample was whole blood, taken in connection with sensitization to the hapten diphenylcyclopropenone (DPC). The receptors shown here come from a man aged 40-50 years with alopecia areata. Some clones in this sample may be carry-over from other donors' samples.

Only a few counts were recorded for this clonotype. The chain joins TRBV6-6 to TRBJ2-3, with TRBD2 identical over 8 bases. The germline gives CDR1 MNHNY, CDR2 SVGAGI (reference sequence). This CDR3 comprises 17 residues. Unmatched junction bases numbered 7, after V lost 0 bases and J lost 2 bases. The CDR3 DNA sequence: TGTGCCAGCAGTTACTCGATGGTAGCGGGACTCACAGATACGCAGTATTTT. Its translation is CASSYSMVAGLTDTQYF.

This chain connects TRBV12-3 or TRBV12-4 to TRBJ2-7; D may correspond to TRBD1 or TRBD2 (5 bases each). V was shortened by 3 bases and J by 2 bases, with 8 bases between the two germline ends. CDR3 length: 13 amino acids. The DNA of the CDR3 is TGTGCCAGCAGTTTTCAGGGACCCTACGAGCAGTACTTC. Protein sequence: CASSFQGPYEQYF.

The CDR3 bases are TGCAGCACGAGGGATTCCCTGGAGCAGTACTTC. Translated: CSTRDSLEQYF. This sequence joins TRBV29-1 and TRBJ2-7, with TRBD2 as a possible D gene (5 bases). V lost 8 bases, J lost 7 bases, and 15 bases lay in between. The length of the CDR3 is 11 residues. Germline loops: CDR1 SQVTM, CDR2 ANQGSEA.

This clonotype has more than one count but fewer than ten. In DNA, the CDR3 is TGTGCCAGCAGCTTCGGACAGGGCGCTGGCTACACCTTC. Encoded protein: CASSFGQGAGYTF. The chain joins TRBV11-2 to TRBJ1-2; 8 nucleotides align to TRBD1. V shed 3 bases, J shed 7 bases, and the junction held 4 bases outside the gene matches. CDR1 and CDR2 (germline): SGHAT, FQNNGV. CDR3 length: 13 amino acids.

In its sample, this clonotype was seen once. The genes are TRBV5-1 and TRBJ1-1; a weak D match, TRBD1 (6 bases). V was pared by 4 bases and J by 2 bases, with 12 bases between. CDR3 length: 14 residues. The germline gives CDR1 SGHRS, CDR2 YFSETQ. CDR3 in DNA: TGCGCCAGCAGCCTCACCAGGGGCAACACTGAAGCTTTCTTT. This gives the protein CASSLTRGNTEAFF.